The rows below give T cell receptor beta chains drawn from one sample of a study of blood T cell repertoires in COVID-19. Sequencing was performed with immunoSEQ multiplex PCR; in TCRdb, only in-frame clones are kept and a portion is missing. The sample has roughly 220,000 clones; around 86% are singletons. The sample taken for sequencing was peripheral blood. The receptors derive from a woman aged 45-65 years with COVID-19, enrolled during active disease. Each CDR3 is given with its conserved first and last residue. D genes are given only for firm matches. Only part of the rows carry a size: once, few, many, or a class if the clone is expanded.

len,v_gene,abundance,j_gene,d_gene,CDR3nt,CDR3aa
13,TRBV12-3/TRBV12-4,.,TRBJ1-4,.,TGTGCCAGCAGTCGGGACTTTAATGAAAAACTGTTTTTT,CASSRDFNEKLFF
16,TRBV6-5,.,TRBJ2-3,.,TGTGCCAGCAGTTACGGAACAGGTCTGAGCACAGATACGCAGTATTTT,CASSYGTGLSTDTQYF
14,TRBV6-5,.,TRBJ1-5,.,TGTGCCAGCAGTTACTCGGGGGCAGGGCAGCCCCAGCATTTT,CASSYSGAGQPQHF
13,TRBV2,once,TRBJ1-6,.,TGTGCCAGCAGTGACAGGGGATCTTCACCCCTCCACTTT,CASSDRGSSPLHF
14,TRBV27,.,TRBJ1-3,TRBD1,TGTGCCAGCAGCCTTCAGGGGGCAGGAAACACCATATATTTT,CASSLQGAGNTIYF
13,TRBV18,.,TRBJ2-7,.,TGTGCCAGCTCACCAGAGGTGAGGTACGAGCAGTACTTC,CASSPEVRYEQYF
15,TRBV18,.,TRBJ2-1,.,TGTGCCAGCTCACCAAGTCAGGGATGGGCGAATGAGCAGTTCTTC,CASSPSQGWANEQFF
15,TRBV5-1,.,TRBJ1-6,.,TGCGCCAGCAGCTTCCTTTCCTCCTATAATTCACCCCTCCACTTT,CASSFLSSYNSPLHF
16,TRBV18,.,TRBJ1-5,.,TGTGCCAGCTCACCCTTCTGGCAGGGGACCCATCAGCCCCAGCATTTT,CASSPFWQGTHQPQHF
13,TRBV14,.,TRBJ2-7,.,TGTGCCAGCAGCCAAGATAGGAGGGCAGGACAGTACTTC,CASSQDRRAGQYF
14,TRBV5-5,few,TRBJ1-1,.,TGTGCCAGCAGCCCGGAGGGTCGGGGCACTGAAGCTTTCTTT,CASSPEGRGTEAFF
17,TRBV5-1,.,TRBJ2-1,TRBD2,TGCGCCAGCAGCCTACCCTCTAGCGGCCTAGGAAACAATGAGCAGTTCTTC,CASSLPSSGLGNNEQFF
12,TRBV9,.,TRBJ2-2,.,TGTGCCAGCAGCGACTACACCGGGGAGCTGTTTTTT,CASSDYTGELFF
16,TRBV5-4,.,TRBJ1-6,.,TGTGCCAGCAGCTTGGCGCACCAGGATCCCAATTCACCCCTCCACTTT,CASSLAHQDPNSPLHF
16,TRBV4-1,.,TRBJ2-2,.,TGCGCCAGCAGCCAAGACTCAGGGAGGTACACCGGGGAGCTGTTTTTT,CASSQDSGRYTGELFF
15,TRBV19,.,TRBJ1-2,.,TGTGCCAGTAGTACCTCGGGGAGGGAGCACTATGGCTACACCTTC,CASSTSGREHYGYTF
14,TRBV27,.,TRBJ1-2,TRBD1,TGTGCCAGCAGGTCCTCGGGACAGGCCTATGGCTACACCTTC,CASRSSGQAYGYTF
15,TRBV5-4,.,TRBJ1-1,.,TGTGCCAGCAGCTTTGCCGGGGGGACGGGCACTGAAGCTTTCTTT,CASSFAGGTGTEAFF
11,TRBV20-1,.,TRBJ2-1,.,TGCAGTGCTACAGGGGAGCGGGAGCAGTTCTTC,CSATGEREQFF
13,TRBV30,.,TRBJ1-3,.,TGTGCCTGGGGACAGTTCTCTGGAAACACCATATATTTT,CAWGQFSGNTIYF
13,TRBV28,.,TRBJ1-5,.,TGTGCCGGACGGCGGGACCGGGATCAGCCCCAGCATTTT,CAGRRDRDQPQHF
14,TRBV2,.,TRBJ1-6,.,TGTGCCAAGGCCGGGACTCAGGGCGGTTCACCCCTCCACTTT,CAKAGTQGGSPLHF
17,TRBV6-2/TRBV6-3,many,TRBJ2-5,TRBD2,TGTGCCAGCAGTTACTCGATCTCGCGGGGGGGACAAGAGACCCAGTACTTC,CASSYSISRGGQETQYF
15,TRBV7-2,.,TRBJ1-3,.,TGTGCCAGCAGTCCCGGGATTCGCTCTGGAAACACCATATATTTT,CASSPGIRSGNTIYF
13,TRBV3-1/TRBV3-2,.,TRBJ2-1,TRBD2,TGTGCCAGCAGCCAAGGGCGGGGGAATGAGCAGTTCTTC,CASSQGRGNEQFF
14,TRBV27,.,TRBJ2-2,TRBD1,TGTGCCAGCAGCCGGGACAGGGGAACCGGGGAGCTGTTTTTT,CASSRDRGTGELFF
14,TRBV7-8,.,TRBJ2-4,TRBD1,TGTGCCAGCAGCTTACAGGGGACAGTAAACATTCAGTACTTC,CASSLQGTVNIQYF
12,TRBV27,.,TRBJ2-3,.,TGTGCCAGCAGGGACAATCTGGATTCGCAGTATTTT,CASRDNLDSQYF
12,TRBV27,.,TRBJ1-1,.,TGTGCCAGCAGCCCAGAGGGTAATGAAGCTTTCTTT,CASSPEGNEAFF
18,TRBV28,.,TRBJ1-2,TRBD1,TGTGCCAGCAGTTTCGGGACAGGGGTTAATTCCGGACCCCTTGGCTACACCTTC,CASSFGTGVNSGPLGYTF
16,TRBV2,.,TRBJ2-7,TRBD1,TGTGCCAGCAGTGGATCCCGGGACAGGGCTAACTACGAGCAGTACTTC,CASSGSRDRANYEQYF
15,TRBV27,once,TRBJ2-7,TRBD1,TGTGCCAGCAGTCACCCGACAGGGGGGAGGGACGAGCAGTACTTC,CASSHPTGGRDEQYF
16,TRBV6-4,.,TRBJ1-1,TRBD1,TGTGCCTCATCGCCGAGGACAGGGGATATGGGCACTGAAGCTTTCTTT,CASSPRTGDMGTEAFF
13,TRBV5-1,few,TRBJ1-3,.,TGCGCCAGCAGCTTGGACGGGGTAGGCACCATATATTTT,CASSLDGVGTIYF
14,TRBV19,.,TRBJ1-1,.,TGTGCCAGTAGTAGTAGGGGTCCCCCCCATGAAGCTTTCTTT,CASSSRGPPHEAFF
16,TRBV4-3,.,TRBJ2-3,TRBD2,TGCGCCAGCAGCCAAGGACCCGGGGGGGGCACAGATACGCAGTATTTT,CASSQGPGGGTDTQYF
16,TRBV29-1,.,TRBJ1-2,TRBD1,TGCAGCGTTGAAGATTACCGGGACAGGGTAGGCTATGGCTACACCTTC,CSVEDYRDRVGYGYTF
14,TRBV11-3,.,TRBJ2-7,TRBD2,TGTGCCAGCAGCACTGTAGCGGGGAGCTACGAGCAGTACTTC,CASSTVAGSYEQYF
15,TRBV15,.,TRBJ2-6,.,TGTGCCACCAGCCCAGGAGGCTCTGGGGCCAACGTCCTGACTTTC,CATSPGGSGANVLTF
15,TRBV3-1/TRBV3-2,.,TRBJ2-7,.,TGTGCCAGCAGCCGTGAGACTTCAGGGTTGGGGGAGCAGTACTTC,CASSRETSGLGEQYF
12,TRBV14,.,TRBJ2-4,TRBD1,TGTGCCAGCAGCCATTCGACAGGGTCGAGGTACTTC,CASSHSTGSRYF
16,TRBV5-5,.,TRBJ1-2,TRBD1,TGTGCCAGCAGCTTGCGGACAGGGGGCGTTAGCTATGGCTACACCTTC,CASSLRTGGVSYGYTF
15,TRBV5-5,.,TRBJ1-2,TRBD1,TGTGCCAGCAGCCCCGAGGGACAGCGGTCCTATGGCTACACCTTC,CASSPEGQRSYGYTF
14,TRBV6-4,.,TRBJ1-2,TRBD1,TGTGCCAGCACCCGGGACAGGGGTGACTATGGCTACACCTTC,CASTRDRGDYGYTF
15,TRBV28,.,TRBJ1-5,TRBD1,TGTGCCAGCAGCCCGGCGGGACAGCTTAATCAGCCCCAGCATTTT,CASSPAGQLNQPQHF
13,TRBV6-5,.,TRBJ1-2,.,TGTGCCAGCAGTTACGGGCTAAACTATGGCTACACCTTC,CASSYGLNYGYTF
16,TRBV5-6,few,TRBJ1-5,TRBD1,TGTGCCAGCAGCCTGACAGGGGGAGGGAGCAATCAGCCCCAGCATTTT,CASSLTGGGSNQPQHF
12,TRBV19,.,TRBJ1-6,.,TGTGCCAGTAGTATATCGAATTCACCCCTCCACTTT,CASSISNSPLHF
19,TRBV3-1/TRBV3-2,.,TRBJ2-7,TRBD2,TGTGCCAGCAGCCAGCGCCCACCGGGACTAGCGAAGTCATTAGGCGAGCAGTACTTC,CASSQRPPGLAKSLGEQYF
13,TRBV5-5,once,TRBJ1-2,TRBD1,TGTGCCAGCAGCCCCTGGACAGGGAGGGGCTACACCTTC,CASSPWTGRGYTF
15,TRBV3-1/TRBV3-2,.,TRBJ2-5,.,TGTGCCAGCAGCCAAGATGTCCCGACAAAAGAGACCCAGTACTTC,CASSQDVPTKETQYF